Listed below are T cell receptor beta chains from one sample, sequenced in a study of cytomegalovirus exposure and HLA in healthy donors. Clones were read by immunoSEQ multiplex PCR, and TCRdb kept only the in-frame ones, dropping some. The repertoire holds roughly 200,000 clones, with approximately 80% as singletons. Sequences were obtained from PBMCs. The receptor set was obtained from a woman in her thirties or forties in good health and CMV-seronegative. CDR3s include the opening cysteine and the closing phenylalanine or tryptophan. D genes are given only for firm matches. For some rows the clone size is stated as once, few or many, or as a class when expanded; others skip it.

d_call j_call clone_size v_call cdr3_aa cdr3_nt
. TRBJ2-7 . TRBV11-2 CASSSGFSYEQYF TGTGCCAGCAGTTCAGGTTTCTCCTACGAGCAGTACTTC
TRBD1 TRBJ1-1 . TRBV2 CASSGTGMNTEAFF TGTGCCAGCAGCGGGACAGGGATGAACACTGAAGCTTTCTTT
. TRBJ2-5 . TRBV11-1 CASSFNSGETQYF TGTGCCAGCAGCTTTAACAGTGGTGAGACCCAGTACTTC
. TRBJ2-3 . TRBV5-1 CASTLGGGDTQYF TGCGCCAGCACACTGGGAGGGGGGGATACGCAGTATTTT
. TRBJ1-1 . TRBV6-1 CASRTTGDTEAFF TGTGCCAGCAGGACGACGGGGGACACTGAAGCTTTCTTT
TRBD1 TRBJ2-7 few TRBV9 CASSPQGALEQYF TGTGCCAGCAGTCCTCAGGGGGCCCTTGAGCAGTACTTC
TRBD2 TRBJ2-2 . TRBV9 CASSVRAAGEITGELFF TGTGCCAGCAGCGTGAGGGCGGCGGGGGAAATCACCGGGGAGCTGTTTTTT
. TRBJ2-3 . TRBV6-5 CASSRGLIDTQYF TGTGCCAGCAGTAGGGGACTCATAGATACGCAGTATTTT
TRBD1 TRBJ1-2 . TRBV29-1 CSVAPGQGDGYTF TGCAGCGTAGCACCGGGACAGGGAGATGGCTACACCTTC
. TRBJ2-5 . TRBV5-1 CASSLVGAVGETQYF TGCGCCAGCAGCTTGGTGGGGGCAGTTGGAGAGACCCAGTACTTC
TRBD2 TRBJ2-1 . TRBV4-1 CASSRDPSGGPSRYNEQFF TGCGCCAGCAGCCGCGATCCTAGCGGGGGACCTTCCCGTTACAATGAGCAGTTCTTC
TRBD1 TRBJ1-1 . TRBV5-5 CASTRQGTGNTEAFF TGTGCCAGCACCCGACAGGGAACAGGGAACACTGAAGCTTTCTTT
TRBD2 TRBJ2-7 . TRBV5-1 CASSPGTSGDPLEQYF TGCGCCAGCAGCCCGGGGACTAGCGGGGACCCCCTGGAGCAGTACTTC
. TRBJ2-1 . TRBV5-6 CASSGDSPPYNEQFF TGTGCCAGCAGTGGAGACAGCCCCCCTTACAATGAGCAGTTCTTC
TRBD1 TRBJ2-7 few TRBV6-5 CASSSGQGGEQYF TGTGCCAGCAGTTCCGGACAGGGTGGCGAGCAGTACTTC